The clone carrying this TCR beta chain appeared many times. Antigen specificity is unknown. The germline V and J ends were trimmed by 1 base and 0 bases, with 4 bases remaining between them. The CDR3 has 15 residues. Germline CDR1 reads SGHTA; CDR2 reads FQGTGA. Multiple V-beta primers and a C-beta primer amplified TCRB from RNA. Input was about 450 ng total RNA, reverse-transcribed with a C-beta primer. No unique molecular identifiers were described for these TCRB libraries. TCRdb reprocessed the multiplex PCR reads via MiXCR and lists one record per CDR3 protein. The table shows 15,000 or so distinct CDR3 sequences, with about 69% occurring only once. This sample was taken from a study of tumor-infiltrating lymphocytes in glioblastoma multiforme. Study-level points and caveats: The T cells in this sample were not sorted into functional subsets.

The V call is TRBV7-3, the J call TRBJ2-6; D not resolved. The clonotype was recovered from a male donor with glioblastoma. Sequenced input: brain tumor tissue. CDR3 protein: CASSLMVSGANVLTF. The DNA of the CDR3 is TGTGCCAGCAGCTTAATGGTCTCTGGGGCCAACGTCCTGACTTTC.